This TCR beta chain was documented in a study of blood T cell repertoires in COVID-19. Study context: Donors in the United States, Italy and Spain gave samples during acute or convalescent COVID-19. PBMCs, B-cell-depleted T cells, or T cells provided the cDNA or gDNA that made up the material.

The CDR3 spans 16 residues. After removal of 5 bases from V and 3 bases from J, the junction contained 6 bases not matched to a gene. CDR1 and CDR2 (germline): LNHDA, SQIVND (reference sequence). Authors' analysis steps: Amplified reference gene primers provided the basis for estimating nucleated cell counts. Some clones are missing from TCRdb's copy, which holds only in-frame ones; the method was immunoSEQ multiplex PCR. Clone size and the V and J calls come from that table; the DNA yielded D and trimming. Of over 400,000 clones in the sample, 70% to 90% were seen once. V gene TRBV19 combines with J gene TRBJ2-1; 11 bases map to TRBD2. Sequencing was done on a sample of peripheral blood. The sequence derives from a human donor in a cohort sampled during active COVID-19. The CDR3 region is CASSPTGTSGYNEQFF. CDR3 coding DNA: TGTGCCAGTAGTCCAACCGGGACTAGCGGCTACAATGAGCAGTTCTTC.